The sequence of this TCR beta chain was determined in a study of PD-1 blockade in classical Hodgkin lymphoma. As for the study in general: Administration of nivolumab to patients was at 3 mg/kg intravenously every 2 weeks. Study-level findings and limits: Patients newly diagnosed and complete responders had comparable baseline diversity. With CD4+ cells, TCR diversity rose significantly by C4D1, but not with CD8+ cells.

Repertoires were generated with immunoSEQ multiplex PCR, while TCRdb's copy carries only in-frame clones and drops some. The data hold some 90,000 clones, with about 83% observed a single time. Concerning this clone: The target antigen is unknown.

Time point defined: cycle 4 day 1 (C4D1), after more than five weeks of nivolumab. Exposure to brentuximab vedotin varied, and each patient had relapsed following autologous stem cell transplantation. The study recorded best responses of complete response, partial response or progressive disease. V was pared by 5 bases and J by 4 bases, with 5 bases of the junction left unmatched. Germline V CDR1 and CDR2: MNHNS, SASEGT. The CDR3 loop spans 14 amino acids. J is TRBJ2-7 and V is TRBV6-1; 10 nucleotides match TRBD1. This TCR was sampled from a human donor with classical Hodgkin lymphoma. The sequencing here drew on peripheral blood mononuclear cells (PBMCs), taken before the fourth cycle of nivolumab. The CDR3 region is CASSLDRGPYEQYF. CDR3 bases: TGTGCCAGCAGTTTAGACAGGGGGCCGTACGAGCAGTACTTC.